The 25 T cell receptor beta chains below all came from one sample that was sequenced in a study of T cells in localized non-small cell lung cancer. Produced via immunoSEQ multiplex PCR; TCRdb's table is partial and in-frame only. In the table there are about 2,200 clones, approximately 40% of which are singletons. The specimen was lung tumor tissue, collected before any cancer treatment. Receptors were obtained from a female donor older than 55 with stage I lung adenocarcinoma.

The table lists this clone with a few counts. The V and J genes are TRBV11-3 and TRBJ2-1; TRBD1 might be the D (5 bases). This CDR3 is 15 amino acids long. The germline CDR1 and CDR2 sequences are SGHNT and YENEEA. The V and J ends lost 1 base and 7 bases respectively, with 14 bases between them. As DNA, the CDR3 is TGTGCCAGCAGCTTAGGACAGTCCTCCGGGAATGAGCAGTTCTTC. Residues: CASSLGQSSGNEQFF.

This clone is judged large. The CDR3 here is CASSEGLAGVDNEQFF. Here the CDR3 DNA reads TGTGCCAGCAGTGAGGGACTAGCGGGAGTAGATAATGAGCAGTTCTTC. The chain carries TRBV6-8 and TRBJ2-1; 14 bases match TRBD2. With V trimmed by 5 bases and J by 7 bases, 7 bases remained unmatched. The CDR3 runs 16 residues. Germline CDR1 is MNHGY and CDR2 is SAAAGT.

The chain couples TRBV6-4 to TRBJ2-7; 11 bases line up with TRBD2. Trimming at V came to 6 bases and at J to 0 bases, leaving 16 bases not matched to a gene. The CDR3 length is 19 residues. In germline, CDR1 is MRHNA, CDR2 SNTAGT. CDR3 residues: CASRPDGLAGSKSSYEQYF. The DNA for the CDR3 is TGTGCCAGCAGACCAGACGGACTAGCGGGTTCTAAGAGCTCCTACGAGCAGTACTTC.

The chain combines TRBV11-3 with TRBJ2-4, with a tentative D call TRBD2 (6 bases). There are 14 residues in the CDR3. The V end lost 3 bases, the J end lost 5 bases, and 11 bases lay between the germline ends. Germline CDR1 reads SGHNT; CDR2 reads YENEEA. The CDR3 here is CASSFWRDENIQYF. The CDR3 nucleotides are TGTGCCAGCAGCTTCTGGAGGGATGAAAACATTCAGTACTTC.

This clone is medium-sized. V usage is TRBV11-3 and J usage is TRBJ1-2, with D unresolved. Germline V lookup: CDR1 SGHNT, CDR2 YENEEA. The V end lost 1 base, the J end lost 4 bases, and 10 bases lay between the germline ends. CDR3 length equals 14 residues. CDR3 coding DNA: TGTGCCAGCAGCTTAGGGTCCCGGGTCTATGGCTACACCTTC. The encoded protein is CASSLGSRVYGYTF.

This clone occurred once. The chain combines TRBV30 with TRBJ1-2; TRBD1 agrees at 9 bases. The CDR3 runs 13 residues. The V gene's germline CDR1 is GTSNPN and CDR2 SVGIG (reference sequence). The V and J ends lost 5 bases and 7 bases, in that order; junction bases with no gene match: 8. Written as DNA, the CDR3 is TGTGCCTGGGACCCGGGGACAGGGTCTGGCTACACCTTC. It is translated as CAWDPGTGSGYTF.

This clone has a handful of counts. The chain has TRBV14 and TRBJ2-3, with 12 nucleotides matching TRBD2. Germline trimming cut 0 bases from V and 1 base from J; bases unmatched to any gene: 14. The CDR3 length is 21 residues. Germline-derived CDR1 and CDR2 are SGHDN and FVKESK. CDR3 in amino acids: CASSQDPLYGLAGTGTDTQYF. In DNA, the CDR3 is TGTGCCAGCAGCCAAGATCCTTTGTATGGACTAGCGGGAACAGGCACAGATACGCAGTATTTT.

This clone showed up just a few times. This sequence joins TRBV28 and TRBJ1-5; 7 nucleotides align to TRBD1. The CDR3 consists of 15 residues. From germline, CDR1 is MDHEN and CDR2 SYDVKM. The junction had 11 bases not matched to a gene; V was cut back by 6 bases and J by 6 bases. The CDR3 spells CASRRRTGFFQPQHF. The CDR3 bases are TGTGCCAGCAGGCGTCGGACAGGCTTTTTTCAGCCCCAGCATTTT.

The V call is TRBV9, the J call TRBJ2-3; D is uncertain. CDR1 and CDR2 (germline): SGDLS, YYNGEE. The CDR3 covers 13 residues. V lost 3 bases to trimming and J lost 1 base, with 6 bases between them. The CDR3, as DNA: TGTGCCAGCAGCGGATCGGGCACAGATACGCAGTATTTT. Translating gives CASSGSGTDTQYF.

This chain connects TRBV28 to TRBJ2-4; TRBD1 agrees at 8 bases. The germline V gene encodes CDR1 MDHEN and CDR2 SYDVKM. The CDR3 sequence is 15 residues long. Trimming removed 5 bases from V and 3 bases from J; junction bases left unmatched: 6. This CDR3 is CASSPTGGGKNIQYF. CDR3 coding DNA: TGTGCCAGCAGTCCAACAGGGGGAGGCAAAAACATTCAGTACTTC.

This clone was observed a handful of times. The rearrangement uses TRBV19 and TRBJ2-7, with unresolved D. The CDR3 consists of 13 residues. The germline gives CDR1 LNHDA, CDR2 SQIVND (reference sequence). The V end lost 3 bases, the J end lost 3 bases, and 9 bases lay between the germline ends. Written as DNA, the CDR3 is TGTGCCAGTAGTATCAGTTCAGGCTACGAGCAGTACTTC. It yields the protein CASSISSGYEQYF.

Judged by abundance, this clone is medium-sized. The V gene is TRBV6-8, the J gene TRBJ1-2; D might be TRBD1 (6 bases). The CDR3 contains 14 residues. The germline gives CDR1 MNHGY, CDR2 SAAAGT. The germline V and J ends were trimmed by 8 bases and 0 bases, with 13 bases remaining between them. The DNA for the CDR3 is TGTGCCAGCTCGGACAGTCTCACTAACTATGGCTACACCTTC. Encoded protein: CASSDSLTNYGYTF.

To note about this clone: Other DNA variants within this sample encode the same CDR3. The chain uses TRBV5-1 and TRBJ2-5; weak D call: TRBD1 (7 bases). CDR1 and CDR2 from the germline V gene are SGHRS and YFSETQ. The CDR3 totals 14 residues. V was clipped by 0 bases and J by 4 bases, with 10 bases between them. CDR3 DNA sequence: TGCGCCAGCAGCTTGGAGCAGGGGGGAGAGACCCAGTACTTC. Translated, it gives CASSLEQGGETQYF.

The chain joins TRBV28 to TRBJ2-7; tentative D call: TRBD2 (7 bases). Trimming cost V 6 bases and J 4 bases, with 22 bases left between them. Per germline, CDR1 MDHEN and CDR2 SYDVKM. This CDR3 contains 16 residues. DNA for the CDR3: TGTGCCAGCAGGACTGGGGGGGCGGGAGCCCTATACGAGCAGTACTTC. Its protein is CASRTGGAGALYEQYF.

This clone ranks as large. This rearrangement joins TRBV30 to TRBJ1-1; no reliable D call. Between the trimmed V and J ends, which lost 2 bases and 7 bases, there was a span of 14 bases. This CDR3 is 13 amino acids long. CDR1 GTSNPN and CDR2 SVGIG come from the germline V gene (reference sequence). The CDR3 is CAWSSGRVGEAFF. The CDR3 region has the DNA TGTGCCTGGAGTTCGGGGAGGGTTGGTGAAGCTTTCTTT. Complete variable domain (other parts from reference TRBV30 and TRBJ1-1): SQTIHQWPATLVQPVGSPLSLECTVEGTSNPNLYWYRQAAGRGLQLLFYSVGIGQISSEVPQNLSASRPQDRQFILSSKKLLLSDSGFYLCAWSSGRVGEAFFGQGTRLTVV.

The chain has TRBV6-7 and TRBJ2-2; 9 bases align to TRBD2. TRBV6-7 is an ORF for which the function is uncertain. This CDR3 has 17 residues. V lost 5 bases to trimming and J lost 7 bases; unmatched junction nucleotides: 14. In DNA form, the CDR3 reads TGTGCCAGCAGTGACCGGGGTAGCGGGAGCGCTGGCGGGGAGCTGTTTTTT. Protein product: CASSDRGSGSAGGELFF.

The CDR3 loop is CASSPDVGPSYGYTF. CDR3 coding DNA: TGTGCCAGCAGCCCAGATGTAGGCCCCTCTTATGGCTACACCTTC. The V call is TRBV11-3, the J call TRBJ1-2; no definite D call. From germline, CDR1 is SGHNT and CDR2 YENEEA. V shed 5 bases and J shed 5 bases, with 18 bases lying between them. The CDR3 has 15 residues.

The V gene is TRBV28, the J gene TRBJ1-4; 8 bases match TRBD1. V gave up 5 bases and J gave up 2 bases; unmatched junction bases: 1. Germline CDR1 and CDR2: MDHEN and SYDVKM. This CDR3 comprises 14 residues. CDR3 sequence reads: CASSRQGTNEKLFF. CDR3 DNA: TGTGCCAGCAGTCGACAGGGGACTAATGAAAAACTGTTTTTT.

In this sample, this clone turned up a few times. This chain's CDR3 is CSATTGLPGGYTF. DNA of the CDR3: TGCAGCGCCACCACAGGGCTCCCTGGGGGCTACACCTTC. The chain combines TRBV29-1 with TRBJ1-2, with a tentative D call TRBD1 (6 bases). The V gene lost 7 bases and the J gene lost 8 bases, with 20 bases spanning the gap. The CDR3 is made up of 13 amino acids. Looked up from germline, CDR1 is SQVTM and CDR2 is ANQGSEA.

Judged by abundance, this clone is medium-sized. The chain couples TRBV11-3 to TRBJ2-6; a possible D gene is TRBD1 (6 bases). Germline V lookup: CDR1 SGHNT, CDR2 YENEEA. The CDR3 consists of 17 residues. Between the trimmed V and J ends, which lost 3 bases and 0 bases, there was a span of 12 bases. The CDR3 DNA reads as TGTGCCAGCAGCTTTAACAGGGTACTCTCTGGGGCCAACGTCCTGACTTTC. Translated, it gives CASSFNRVLSGANVLTF.

The genes are TRBV9 and TRBJ2-5; a weak D match, TRBD2 (5 bases). The germline V gene encodes CDR1 SGDLS and CDR2 YYNGEE. V dropped 4 bases and J dropped 3 bases, with 13 bases sitting between them. The CDR3 contains 14 residues. DNA of the CDR3: TGTGCCAGCAGCAAAGGCGGGCTCGAAGAGACCCAGTACTTC. Translating gives CASSKGGLEETQYF.

The chain combines TRBV29-1 with TRBJ1-5; tentatively, D is TRBD1 (6 bases). This CDR3 region has 14 residues. The V gene lost 1 base and the J gene lost 2 bases, with 9 bases spanning the gap. Germline CDR1 reads SQVTM; CDR2 reads ANQGSEA. Written as DNA, the CDR3 is TGCAGCGTTGAAGTCGGGGGCGGCAATCAGCCCCAGCATTTT. Its protein product is CSVEVGGGNQPQHF.

V and J are TRBV6-7 and TRBJ1-1, with D unresolved. Being an ORF, TRBV6-7 has a function that is uncertain. This CDR3 region has 21 residues. V was shortened by 2 bases and J by 2 bases, with 30 bases between the two germline ends. CDR3 region: CASSYPLIYGPDSRGNTEAFF. DNA for the CDR3: TGTGCCAGCAGTTACCCTCTTATTTACGGGCCCGATTCTCGAGGAAACACTGAAGCTTTCTTT.

The chain is built from TRBV19 and TRBJ2-1, with 7 positions matching TRBD1. In germline, CDR1 is LNHDA, CDR2 SQIVND (reference sequence). This CDR3 has 15 residues. V was pared by 6 bases and J by 0 bases, with 5 bases of the junction left unmatched. The CDR3 loop reads CASRTDRSSYNEQFF. DNA of the CDR3: TGTGCCAGTAGGACGGACAGGAGCTCCTACAATGAGCAGTTCTTC.

J is TRBJ1-4 and V is TRBV28; D call uncertain. The germline gives CDR1 MDHEN, CDR2 SYDVKM. The CDR3 covers 18 residues. Trimming stripped 3 bases from V and 8 bases from J, with 25 bases between. The CDR3 reads CASSLASLGRWIREKLFF. The CDR3 coding sequence is TGTGCCAGCAGTTTGGCTTCTCTAGGAAGGTGGATACGGGAAAAACTGTTTTTT.